This TCR beta chain was captured in a study of human T cells and chemical hapten exposure. This clonotype was seen at least ten times. The CDR3 is 14 amino acids. Germline V gene data show CDR1 as MNHNS and CDR2 as SASEGT. The V and J ends lost 2 bases and 2 bases respectively, with 4 bases between them. Sample time point: healthy volunteer bleed at 6 weeks. Before extraction, the whole blood was not fractionated, and total RNA was taken from it. TCRdb itself ran the RACE reads through MiXCR, one entry per CDR3 protein. Of 40,000 to 45,000 distinct CDR3 sequences in the sample, 3% to 4.5% were seen once.

The sample was whole blood. The rearrangement links TRBV6-1 to TRBJ2-6, with D hard to call. This receptor was taken from a human donor in good health. Some clones in this sample may be carry-over from other donors' samples. DNA of the CDR3: TGTGCCAGCAGTGAAATACCTGGGGCCAACGTCCTGACTTTC. It specifies CASSEIPGANVLTF.